These 4 T cell receptor beta chains were all obtained from the same sample, sequenced in a study of tumor and adjacent non-tumor tissue in lung cancer. A modified ARM-PCR protocol with three rounds of nested PCR amplified TCRbeta. MiXCR was run by TCRdb on the multiplex PCR reads, yielding one entry per CDR3 protein. The sample holds about 90,000 distinct CDR3 sequences, around 82% seen once. RNA was extracted from bulk tissue without any cell sorting. The normal lung tissue was taken more than 3 cm from the tumor edge. The material sequenced was distant non-tumor lung tissue. The receptors come from a woman between 45 and 65 years old with non-small cell lung cancer.

This clonotype showed up just once. The chain uses TRBV6-1 and TRBJ2-1; tentatively, D is TRBD1 or TRBD2 (5 bases each). From germline, CDR1 is MNHNS and CDR2 SASEGT. V shed 7 bases and J shed 5 bases, with 15 bases lying between them. The CDR3 extends over 14 amino acids. The CDR3 nucleotides read TGTGCCAGCACTGACGGGGCCCTTAACAATGAGCAGTTCTTC. This translates into CASTDGALNNEQFF.

As regards this clonotype: A read error may account for a junction end that differs from germline. This chain joins TRBV4-1 and TRBJ2-1, with D unclear. This CDR3 comprises 15 residues. Germline assignment: CDR1 MGHRA and CDR2 YSYEKL. In DNA, the CDR3 is TGCGCCAGCAGCCAAGAGTCACTTTCCTACAATGAGCAGTTCTTT. This encodes CASSQESLSYNEQFF.

This clonotype was seen a handful of times. No conserved phenylalanine or tryptophan ends this CDR3, so it is likely a read error. The chain carries TRBV28 and TRBJ1-1; D unclear. The ends were cut back, 4 bases at V and 4 bases at J, with 7 bases in the middle. The CDR3 runs to 12 residues. CDR1 is MDHEN and CDR2 is SYDVKM in the germline V gene. In DNA, the CDR3 is TGTGCCAGCAGTTCCCAGACCACTGAAGCTTTCCTT. Its protein is CASSSQTTEAFL.

Comment on this clonotype: Given the absence of the conserved phenylalanine or tryptophan at the CDR3 end, a read error is likely. The V gene is TRBV11-2, the J gene TRBJ1-6; unclear D gene. Between the trimmed V and J ends, which lost 0 bases and 10 bases, there was a span of 10 bases. From germline, CDR1 is SGHAT and CDR2 FQNNGV. The CDR3 sequence is 14 residues long. DNA for the CDR3: TGTGCCAGCAGCTTAGACAGGAGTAACTCACCCCTCCACTAT. Amino acid sequence: CASSLDRSNSPLHY.